A selection of T cell receptor beta chains follows, all from one sample in a study of CD8 T cells in Susac syndrome. TCRdb re-analysed the immunoSEQ multiplex PCR reads in MiXCR, keeping a single row per CDR3 protein. The top ten clones hold 0.075% to 0.095% of a sample with a few hundred thousand distinct CDR3 sequences, roughly 96% of them seen once. The sample was CD4+ T cells from PBMCs. The receptors originated from a human donor with multiple sclerosis. CDR3s include the opening cysteine and the closing phenylalanine or tryptophan. The D gene is left open where the match is weak. The size field is filled for only some rows; it gives once, few, many or a size class.

J gene: TRBJ2-5
clone size: NA
V gene: TRBV18
D gene: NA
CDR3 protein: CASSPPDGQQETQYF
CDR3 DNA: TGTGCCAGCTCACCACCTGACGGACAACAAGAGACCCAGTACTTC

J gene: TRBJ2-2
clone size: NA
V gene: TRBV9
D gene: TRBD2
CDR3 protein: CASSVARLAGLNTGELFF
CDR3 DNA: TGTGCCAGCAGCGTAGCCCGACTAGCGGGGCTGAACACCGGGGAGCTGTTTTTT

J gene: TRBJ2-1
clone size: NA
V gene: TRBV29-1
D gene: TRBD2
CDR3 protein: CSASGGARNEQFF
CDR3 DNA: TGCAGCGCTAGCGGGGGGGCCCGGAATGAGCAGTTCTTC

J gene: TRBJ2-1
clone size: NA
V gene: TRBV20-1
D gene: NA
CDR3 protein: CSARSPQGNEQFF
CDR3 DNA: TGCAGTGCTAGATCACCGCAGGGAAATGAGCAGTTCTTC

J gene: TRBJ1-2
clone size: NA
V gene: TRBV12-3/TRBV12-4
D gene: TRBD1
CDR3 protein: CASSLVQGGNGYTF
CDR3 DNA: TGTGCCAGCAGTTTAGTCCAGGGGGGGAATGGCTACACCTTC

J gene: TRBJ1-2
clone size: NA
V gene: TRBV7-8
D gene: TRBD1
CDR3 protein: CASSAGQGALSYTF
CDR3 DNA: TGTGCCAGCAGTGCCGGACAGGGGGCGCTAAGCTACACCTTC

J gene: TRBJ2-5
clone size: NA
V gene: TRBV15
D gene: TRBD1
CDR3 protein: CATSLRRDRGETQYF
CDR3 DNA: TGTGCCACCAGCCTCCGAAGGGACAGGGGAGAGACCCAGTACTTC

J gene: TRBJ2-1
clone size: once
V gene: TRBV3-1
D gene: NA
CDR3 protein: CASSQLALGDNEQFF
CDR3 DNA: TGTGCCAGCAGCCAGCTCGCTTTGGGTGACAATGAGCAGTTCTTC

J gene: TRBJ2-7
clone size: NA
V gene: TRBV5-6
D gene: TRBD1
CDR3 protein: CASGPVDGTGYREQYF
CDR3 DNA: TGTGCCAGCGGGCCCGTAGACGGGACAGGGTATCGCGAGCAGTACTTC

J gene: TRBJ1-1
clone size: NA
V gene: TRBV29-1
D gene: NA
CDR3 protein: CSVVMRLNTEAFF
CDR3 DNA: TGCAGCGTTGTCATGAGGCTGAACACTGAAGCTTTCTTT

J gene: TRBJ1-4
clone size: NA
V gene: TRBV9
D gene: NA
CDR3 protein: CASSRSGGTNEKLFF
CDR3 DNA: TGTGCCAGCAGCCGAAGCGGGGGAACTAATGAAAAACTGTTTTTT

J gene: TRBJ2-7
clone size: NA
V gene: TRBV29-1
D gene: TRBD1
CDR3 protein: CSVARTGDEQYF
CDR3 DNA: TGCAGCGTCGCCCGGACAGGGGACGAGCAGTACTTC

J gene: TRBJ2-3
clone size: NA
V gene: TRBV3-1
D gene: TRBD2
CDR3 protein: CASSPLSGGTTDTQYF
CDR3 DNA: TGTGCCAGCAGCCCCCTCTCGGGGGGGACGACAGATACGCAGTATTTT

J gene: TRBJ2-3
clone size: NA
V gene: TRBV20-1
D gene: TRBD2
CDR3 protein: CSARAPSGGITDTQYF
CDR3 DNA: TGCAGTGCTAGAGCTCCTAGCGGGGGGATCACAGATACGCAGTATTTT

J gene: TRBJ2-1
clone size: NA
V gene: TRBV29-1
D gene: NA
CDR3 protein: CSVEPSGTHEQFF
CDR3 DNA: TGCAGCGTGGAACCTTCCGGGACGCATGAGCAGTTCTTC

J gene: TRBJ2-2
clone size: NA
V gene: TRBV15
D gene: NA
CDR3 protein: CATSRDREITGELFF
CDR3 DNA: TGTGCCACCAGCAGAGACAGGGAGATCACCGGGGAGCTGTTTTTT

J gene: TRBJ2-1
clone size: once
V gene: TRBV20-1
D gene: TRBD2
CDR3 protein: CSARGGTTNEQFF
CDR3 DNA: TGCAGTGCTAGAGGCGGGACTACCAATGAGCAGTTCTTC

J gene: TRBJ2-2
clone size: NA
V gene: TRBV12-3/TRBV12-4
D gene: NA
CDR3 protein: CASSSRQSNTGELFF
CDR3 DNA: TGTGCCAGCAGTTCAAGACAGTCGAACACCGGGGAGCTGTTTTTT

J gene: TRBJ2-7
clone size: NA
V gene: TRBV6-2/TRBV6-3
D gene: NA
CDR3 protein: CASSYYLGEQYF
CDR3 DNA: TGTGCCAGCAGTTACTATCTCGGCGAGCAGTACTTC

J gene: TRBJ2-4
clone size: NA
V gene: TRBV3-1
D gene: NA
CDR3 protein: CASSQWVAKNIQYF
CDR3 DNA: TGTGCCAGCAGCCAATGGGTAGCCAAAAACATTCAGTACTTC

J gene: TRBJ2-3
clone size: NA
V gene: TRBV4-1
D gene: NA
CDR3 protein: CASSPSVTSTDTQYF
CDR3 DNA: TGCGCCAGCAGCCCCAGTGTGACTAGCACAGATACGCAGTATTTT

J gene: TRBJ1-1
clone size: NA
V gene: TRBV9
D gene: NA
CDR3 protein: CASSVGAEGSAFF
CDR3 DNA: TGTGCCAGCAGCGTAGGAGCAGAGGGTTCGGCTTTCTTT

J gene: TRBJ1-2
clone size: NA
V gene: TRBV15
D gene: NA
CDR3 protein: CATSGGSNYGYTF
CDR3 DNA: TGTGCCACCAGCGGCGGATCTAACTATGGCTACACCTTC

J gene: TRBJ2-2
clone size: NA
V gene: TRBV28
D gene: NA
CDR3 protein: CASSPTVTGELFF
CDR3 DNA: TGTGCCAGCAGTCCCACAGTGACCGGGGAGCTGTTTTTT

J gene: TRBJ2-1
clone size: NA
V gene: TRBV20-1
D gene: NA
CDR3 protein: CSASARTSDEQFF
CDR3 DNA: TGCAGTGCTAGTGCGAGAACGAGCGATGAGCAGTTCTTC

J gene: TRBJ2-7
clone size: NA
V gene: TRBV28
D gene: NA
CDR3 protein: CASSLQGAWDNEQYF
CDR3 DNA: TGTGCCAGCAGTTTGCAGGGAGCTTGGGATAACGAGCAGTACTTC

J gene: TRBJ2-5
clone size: NA
V gene: TRBV29-1
D gene: NA
CDR3 protein: CSVRGLGETQYF
CDR3 DNA: TGCAGCGTTAGAGGGCTTGGGGAGACCCAGTACTTC

J gene: TRBJ1-5
clone size: NA
V gene: TRBV7-8
D gene: NA
CDR3 protein: CASSLATGAYSNQPQHF
CDR3 DNA: TGTGCCAGCAGCTTAGCTACAGGCGCTTATAGCAATCAGCCCCAGCATTTT

J gene: TRBJ2-7
clone size: NA
V gene: TRBV27
D gene: TRBD2
CDR3 protein: CSRGGYEQYF
CDR3 DNA: TGTTCGCGCGGGGGCTACGAGCAGTACTTC

J gene: TRBJ2-3
clone size: NA
V gene: TRBV20-1
D gene: NA
CDR3 protein: CSARGAEGPTDTQYF
CDR3 DNA: TGCAGTGCTAGAGGAGCGGAAGGACCCACAGATACGCAGTATTTT

J gene: TRBJ2-2
clone size: once
V gene: TRBV3-1
D gene: NA
CDR3 protein: CASSQGLARNTGELFF
CDR3 DNA: TGTGCCAGCAGCCAAGGACTTGCGAGAAACACCGGGGAGCTGTTTTTT

J gene: TRBJ1-1
clone size: NA
V gene: TRBV29-1
D gene: NA
CDR3 protein: CSVDVGRTEAFF
CDR3 DNA: TGCAGCGTTGACGTGGGGAGGACTGAAGCTTTCTTT

J gene: TRBJ1-1
clone size: few
V gene: TRBV7-9
D gene: NA
CDR3 protein: CASSLGTPDTEAFF
CDR3 DNA: TGTGCCAGCAGCTTAGGGACTCCTGACACTGAAGCTTTCTTT

J gene: TRBJ2-3
clone size: NA
V gene: TRBV30
D gene: TRBD2
CDR3 protein: CAWSVGWGGRRSDTQYF
CDR3 DNA: TGTGCCTGGAGTGTAGGTTGGGGCGGGAGACGATCAGATACGCAGTATTTT

J gene: TRBJ2-1
clone size: NA
V gene: TRBV2
D gene: TRBD2
CDR3 protein: CASSPRGGLAAEPFF
CDR3 DNA: TGTGCCAGCAGCCCTAGGGGAGGACTAGCGGCCGAGCCGTTCTTC

J gene: TRBJ1-1
clone size: NA
V gene: TRBV15
D gene: TRBD1
CDR3 protein: CATSRAPGQGAAEAFF
CDR3 DNA: TGTGCCACCAGCAGAGCGCCCGGACAGGGGGCCGCTGAAGCTTTCTTT

J gene: TRBJ1-1
clone size: NA
V gene: TRBV3-1
D gene: NA
CDR3 protein: CASGKEPRTEAFF
CDR3 DNA: TGTGCCAGCGGGAAAGAACCTCGGACTGAAGCTTTCTTT

J gene: TRBJ2-3
clone size: NA
V gene: TRBV2
D gene: NA
CDR3 protein: CASSDSGVLQYF
CDR3 DNA: TGTGCCAGCAGTGACAGTGGGGTGTTGCAGTATTTT

J gene: TRBJ2-7
clone size: NA
V gene: TRBV30
D gene: NA
CDR3 protein: CAWSVLAGALGEQYF
CDR3 DNA: TGTGCCTGGAGTGTACTCGCCGGGGCCCTGGGTGAGCAGTACTTC

J gene: TRBJ2-4
clone size: NA
V gene: TRBV11-2
D gene: NA
CDR3 protein: CASGLSTSHIQYF
CDR3 DNA: TGTGCCAGCGGACTATCGACTAGTCACATTCAGTACTTC

J gene: TRBJ1-5
clone size: NA
V gene: TRBV6-5
D gene: NA
CDR3 protein: CASSHKSNQPQHF
CDR3 DNA: TGTGCCAGCAGCCACAAAAGCAATCAGCCCCAGCATTTT

J gene: TRBJ1-2
clone size: once
V gene: TRBV27
D gene: NA
CDR3 protein: CASARRGTDYGYTF
CDR3 DNA: TGTGCCAGCGCCAGGAGGGGGACCGACTATGGCTACACCTTC

J gene: TRBJ2-7
clone size: few
V gene: TRBV5-4
D gene: NA
CDR3 protein: CASSFPGSYEQYF
CDR3 DNA: TGTGCCAGCAGTTTTCCCGGGTCCTACGAGCAGTACTTC